This T cell receptor (beta chain) was identified in a study of cytomegalovirus exposure and HLA in healthy donors. As for the study in general: Findings of an earlier analysis included 90 million to 120 million unique TCR beta sequences from 170 million or so T cells.

Study outcomes and limitations: HLA alleles showed associations with 15,000 to 20,000 TCR beta sequences in a later analysis, at a 0.05 false discovery rate.

This CDR3 is built from 16 residues. Trimming pared 7 bases from V and 8 bases from J, leaving 21 bases between. Germline loops: CDR1 MRHNA, CDR2 SNTAGT. This PCR relied on a set of 60 Vbeta primers and 13 Jbeta primers. Repertoires were generated with immunoSEQ multiplex PCR, while TCRdb's copy carries only in-frame clones and drops some. This sample's table reports more than 95,000 clones. In regard to this clone: Antigen: not known.

Sequencing used PBMCs. The chain has TRBV6-4 and TRBJ1-6; possible D gene TRBD1, 6 bases. The TCR originated in a man between 40 and 49 years old in good health and CMV-seronegative. CDR3 sequence (DNA): TGTGCCAGCAAAGTGGGGGCGGAAGGTGTGGATTCACCCCTCCACTTT. It codes for CASKVGAEGVDSPLHF.